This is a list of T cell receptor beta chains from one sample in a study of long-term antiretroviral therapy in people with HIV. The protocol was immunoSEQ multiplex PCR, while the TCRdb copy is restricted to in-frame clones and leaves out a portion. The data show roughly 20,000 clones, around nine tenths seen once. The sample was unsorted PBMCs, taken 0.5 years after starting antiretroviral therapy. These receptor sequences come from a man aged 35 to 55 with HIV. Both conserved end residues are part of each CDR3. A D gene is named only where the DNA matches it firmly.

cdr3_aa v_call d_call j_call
CASSFLGVDGELFF TRBV28 . TRBJ2-2
CASSPRGRGVGGELFF TRBV7-8 . TRBJ2-2
CASSLNPGVRTEAFF TRBV7-3 . TRBJ1-1
CASRTSGSDEQYF TRBV7-9 TRBD2 TRBJ2-7
CASSPMPAGWNSPLHF TRBV18 . TRBJ1-6
CASSPNAGNLNEKLFF TRBV5-1 . TRBJ1-4
CASDEDTEAFF TRBV6-1 . TRBJ1-1
CASSVWSSGPSYEQYF TRBV2 TRBD2 TRBJ2-7
CASSEPSSSYEQYF TRBV10-2 . TRBJ2-7
CASSERTEAFF TRBV2 . TRBJ1-1
CASSQTSGSTDTQYF TRBV4-3 TRBD2 TRBJ2-3
CATGAGFSTDTQYF TRBV6-6 TRBD2 TRBJ2-3
CASSWGGSASSYEQYF TRBV5-1 TRBD2 TRBJ2-7
CASSFVRTGGRYGYTF TRBV27 TRBD1 TRBJ1-2
CATSRDIGGGYTF TRBV15 . TRBJ1-2
CASSQEVRGNQPQHF TRBV4-1 . TRBJ1-5
CASSAVGSGANVLTF TRBV6-5 . TRBJ2-6
CASRRDRDKTGELFF TRBV2 TRBD1 TRBJ2-2
CATQYATNEKLFF TRBV10-3 . TRBJ1-4
CASSQEGTVGYEQYF TRBV4-1 . TRBJ2-7
CSARSDNEQFF TRBV20-1 . TRBJ2-1
CASSLYAGGPWNEQFF TRBV27 TRBD2 TRBJ2-1
CASSTSRRWGFSSTDTQYF TRBV28 . TRBJ2-3
CASSTIRGYEQYF TRBV7-2 . TRBJ2-7
CASIDSGGAGTQYF TRBV6-6 TRBD2 TRBJ2-5
CASSLAGGGAGADTQYF TRBV5-5 TRBD2 TRBJ2-3
CASSYSQGSRPDTQYF TRBV6-5 . TRBJ2-3
CASSESRGTGTDTQYF TRBV10-1 . TRBJ2-3
CASSYSDRGYQETQYF TRBV6-6 . TRBJ2-5
CASSPRDSYTGELFF TRBV27 . TRBJ2-2
CASSQAWRTQETQYF TRBV14 . TRBJ2-5
CASSLGDRGPLGTDTQYF TRBV5-1 TRBD1 TRBJ2-3
CASSPEGNQPQHF TRBV18 . TRBJ1-5
CASSGDGGARAGTQYF TRBV4-1 TRBD2 TRBJ2-3
CASSLALMVNSGGEETQYF TRBV11-1 TRBD2 TRBJ2-5
CASSPTRRGEKLFF TRBV18 . TRBJ1-4
CASSRTRSGGVTDTQYF TRBV4-2 TRBD2 TRBJ2-3
CASSGDSPPNGQYF TRBV27 . TRBJ2-7
CASSYGANYGYTF TRBV6-6 . TRBJ1-2
CARGGKTGQYF TRBV21-1 . TRBJ2-7
CATSSGFNGPQHF TRBV15 . TRBJ1-5
CASSQSGTLAEAFF TRBV4-1 . TRBJ1-1
CASSILGRNSYEQYF TRBV5-8 . TRBJ2-7